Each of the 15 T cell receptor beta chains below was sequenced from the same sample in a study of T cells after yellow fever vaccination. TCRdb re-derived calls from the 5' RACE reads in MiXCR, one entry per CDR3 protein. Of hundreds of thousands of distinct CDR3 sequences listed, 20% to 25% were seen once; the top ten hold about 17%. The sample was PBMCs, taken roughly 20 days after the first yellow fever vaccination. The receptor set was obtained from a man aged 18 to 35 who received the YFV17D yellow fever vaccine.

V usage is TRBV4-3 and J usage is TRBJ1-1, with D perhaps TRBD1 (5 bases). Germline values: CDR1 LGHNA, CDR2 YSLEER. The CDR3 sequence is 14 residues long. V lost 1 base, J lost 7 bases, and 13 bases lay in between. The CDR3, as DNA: TGCGCCAGCAGCCAAGGGCCGGGGGAGGGTGAAGCTTTCTTT. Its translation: CASSQGPGEGEAFF.

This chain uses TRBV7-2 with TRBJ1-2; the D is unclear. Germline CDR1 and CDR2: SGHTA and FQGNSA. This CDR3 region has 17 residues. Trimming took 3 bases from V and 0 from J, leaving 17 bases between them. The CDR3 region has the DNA TGTGCCAGCAGCTTCATGTCCCGGGATAGGGCTAACTATGGCTACACCTTC. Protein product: CASSFMSRDRANYGYTF.

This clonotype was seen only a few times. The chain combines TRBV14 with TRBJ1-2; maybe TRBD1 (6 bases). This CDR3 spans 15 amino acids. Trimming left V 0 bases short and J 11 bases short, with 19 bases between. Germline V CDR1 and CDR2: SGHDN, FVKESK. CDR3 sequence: CASSQEFMAVQGYTF. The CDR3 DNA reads TGTGCCAGCAGCCAAGAGTTCATGGCAGTTCAGGGGTACACCTTC.

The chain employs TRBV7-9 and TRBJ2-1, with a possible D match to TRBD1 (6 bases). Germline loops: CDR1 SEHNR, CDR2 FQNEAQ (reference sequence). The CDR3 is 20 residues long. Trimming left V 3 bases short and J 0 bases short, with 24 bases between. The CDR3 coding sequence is TGTGCCAGCAGCTTTTTTGGGGGCCAGCGGTCCCCCTCCTCCTACAATGAGCAGTTCTTC. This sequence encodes CASSFFGGQRSPSSYNEQFF.

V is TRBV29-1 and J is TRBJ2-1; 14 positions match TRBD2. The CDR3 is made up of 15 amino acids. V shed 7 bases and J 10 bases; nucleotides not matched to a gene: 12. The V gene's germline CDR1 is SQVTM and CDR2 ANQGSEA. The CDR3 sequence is CSAPRPGLAGVEQFF. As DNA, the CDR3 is TGCAGCGCCCCGAGGCCGGGACTAGCGGGGGTGGAGCAGTTCTTC.

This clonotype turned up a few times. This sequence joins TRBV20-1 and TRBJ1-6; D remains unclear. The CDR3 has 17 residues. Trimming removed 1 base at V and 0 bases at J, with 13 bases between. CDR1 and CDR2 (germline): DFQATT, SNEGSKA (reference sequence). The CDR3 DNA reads TGCAGTGCTAGAGCCCACCACCAGAACTCCTATAATTCACCCCTCCACTTT. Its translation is CSARAHHQNSYNSPLHF.

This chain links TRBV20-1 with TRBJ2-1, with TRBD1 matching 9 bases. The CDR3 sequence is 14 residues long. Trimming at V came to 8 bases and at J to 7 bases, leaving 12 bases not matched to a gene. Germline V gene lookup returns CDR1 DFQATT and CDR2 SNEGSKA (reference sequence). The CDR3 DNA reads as TGCAGTAAAGCCCGGGACAGGGCGAGGAATGAGCAGTTCTTC. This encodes CSKARDRARNEQFF.

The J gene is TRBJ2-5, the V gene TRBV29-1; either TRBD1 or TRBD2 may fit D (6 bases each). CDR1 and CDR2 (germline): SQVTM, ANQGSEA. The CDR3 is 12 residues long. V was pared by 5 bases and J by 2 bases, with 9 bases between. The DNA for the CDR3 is TGCAGCGTTTCGGGGGCTCAAGAGACCCAGTACTTC. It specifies CSVSGAQETQYF.

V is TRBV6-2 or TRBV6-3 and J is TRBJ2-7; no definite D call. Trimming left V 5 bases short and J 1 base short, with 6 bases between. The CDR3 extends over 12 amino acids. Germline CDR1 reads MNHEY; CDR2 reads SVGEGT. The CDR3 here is CASSNLSYEQYF. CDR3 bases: TGTGCCAGCAGTAACCTTTCCTACGAGCAGTACTTC.

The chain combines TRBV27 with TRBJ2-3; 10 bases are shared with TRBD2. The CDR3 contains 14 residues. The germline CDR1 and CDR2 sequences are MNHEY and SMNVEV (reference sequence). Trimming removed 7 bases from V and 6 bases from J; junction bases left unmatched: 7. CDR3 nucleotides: TGTGCCAGCATCCAAGCGGGGGGGCTGGATACGCAGTATTTT. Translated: CASIQAGGLDTQYF.

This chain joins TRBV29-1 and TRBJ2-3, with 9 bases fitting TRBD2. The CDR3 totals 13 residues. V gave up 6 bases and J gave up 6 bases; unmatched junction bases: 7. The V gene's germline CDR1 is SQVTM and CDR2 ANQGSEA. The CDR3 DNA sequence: TGCAGCGTGGGTAGACTAGCGGCGGATACGCAGTATTTT. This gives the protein CSVGRLAADTQYF.

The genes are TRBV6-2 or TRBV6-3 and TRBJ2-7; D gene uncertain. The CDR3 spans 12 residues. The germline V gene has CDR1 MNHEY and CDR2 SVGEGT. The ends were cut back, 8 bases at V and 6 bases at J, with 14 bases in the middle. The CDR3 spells CASGPVTPEQYF. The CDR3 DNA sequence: TGTGCCAGCGGCCCAGTGACTCCCGAGCAGTACTTC.

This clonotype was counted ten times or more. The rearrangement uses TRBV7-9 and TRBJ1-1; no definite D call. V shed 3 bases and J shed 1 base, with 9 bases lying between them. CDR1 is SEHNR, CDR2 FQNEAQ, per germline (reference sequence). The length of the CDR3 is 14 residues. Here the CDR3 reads CASSLEGSNTEAFF. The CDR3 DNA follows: TGTGCCAGCAGCTTGGAAGGATCGAACACTGAAGCTTTCTTT.

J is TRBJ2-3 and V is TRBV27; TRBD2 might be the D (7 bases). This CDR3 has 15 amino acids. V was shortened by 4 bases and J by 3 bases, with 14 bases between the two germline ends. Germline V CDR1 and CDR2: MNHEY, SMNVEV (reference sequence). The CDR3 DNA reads TGTGCCAGCAGTTCCCAACAGGGAGGGACAGATACGCAGTATTTT. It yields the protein CASSSQQGGTDTQYF.

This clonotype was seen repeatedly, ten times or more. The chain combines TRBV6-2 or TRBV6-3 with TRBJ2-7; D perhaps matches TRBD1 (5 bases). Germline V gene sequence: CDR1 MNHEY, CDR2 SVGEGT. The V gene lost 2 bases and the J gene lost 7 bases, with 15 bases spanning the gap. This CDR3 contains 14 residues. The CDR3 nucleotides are TGTGCCAGCAGTTACGGGCCAGGGCGATGGGAGCAGTACGTC. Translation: CASSYGPGRWEQYV.